The T cell receptor (beta chain) under discussion was sequenced for a study of regulatory T cells in long-lasting Graves disease. With respect to this clonotype: The antigen is unknown.

The time point is: newly diagnosed GD, antithyroid drugs for less than 3 months. Following extraction of RNA from PBMCs, that RNA was used to make the TCR library. Graves' disease was diagnosed by American Thyroid Association guidelines. Per germline, CDR1 SGHAT and CDR2 FQDESV (reference sequence). This CDR3 is built from 14 residues. J gave up 4 bases and V 5 bases, and 4 bases lay outside the gene matches. Arm-PCR of CDR3 regions and iRepertoire HTBI primers were the basis on which TCR beta libraries were built. MiXCR was run by TCRdb on the multiplex PCR reads, yielding one entry per CDR3 protein. The table lists 400,000 to 550,000 distinct CDR3 sequences, under 15% of them singletons, with roughly 17% in the top ten. Overall study results and limits: Gene preferences differed: TRBV28, TRBJ1-2, TRBJ2-5 in persistent cases.

This sample was shared with a second study, whose subject was T cells in Graves' hyperthyroidism and ophthalmopathy. That report notes: The HTBI primer set drove a first-round RT-PCR of the TCR CDR3. Researchers report that a 13 V-J model separated ophthalmopathy from stable hyperthyroidism.

This specimen was peripheral blood mononuclear cells (PBMCs), taken at new diagnosis, from a patient treated with antithyroid drugs. The sequence derives from a woman under 40 with Graves disease. This sequence joins TRBV11-1 and TRBJ2-4, with 8 nucleotides matching TRBD1. The CDR3 protein is CASSPGTGKNIQYF. The CDR3 DNA follows: TGTGCCAGCAGCCCCGGGACAGGAAAAAACATTCAGTACTTC.